The clone carrying this TCR beta chain has just a few counts. The CDR3 loop spans 15 amino acids. The V end was cut by 1 base, the J end by 2 bases, with 11 bases between. Germline V gene lookup returns CDR1 SNHLY and CDR2 FYNNEI. The entry originates in a study of blood T cell repertoires in COVID-19. Across the study: T cells, B-cell-depleted T cells, or PBMCs supplied cDNA or gDNA.

Original handling: Reference gene primers were amplified, and this amplification served to estimate nucleated cell counts. Data came from immunoSEQ multiplex PCR; TCRdb stores just in-frame clones and leaves some out. The V and J calls and clone size were taken over from that table, and D and trimming were inferred from the DNA. The data hold about 120,000 clones, with approximately 71% observed a single time. Sample: peripheral blood. The sequence was collected from a human donor in a cohort sampled during active COVID-19. The V call is TRBV2, the J call TRBJ1-1, with a tentative D call TRBD1 (6 bases). The CDR3 reads CASSEEGVENTEAFF. Here the CDR3 DNA reads TGTGCCAGCAGTGAAGAGGGGGTGGAAAACACTGAAGCTTTCTTT.